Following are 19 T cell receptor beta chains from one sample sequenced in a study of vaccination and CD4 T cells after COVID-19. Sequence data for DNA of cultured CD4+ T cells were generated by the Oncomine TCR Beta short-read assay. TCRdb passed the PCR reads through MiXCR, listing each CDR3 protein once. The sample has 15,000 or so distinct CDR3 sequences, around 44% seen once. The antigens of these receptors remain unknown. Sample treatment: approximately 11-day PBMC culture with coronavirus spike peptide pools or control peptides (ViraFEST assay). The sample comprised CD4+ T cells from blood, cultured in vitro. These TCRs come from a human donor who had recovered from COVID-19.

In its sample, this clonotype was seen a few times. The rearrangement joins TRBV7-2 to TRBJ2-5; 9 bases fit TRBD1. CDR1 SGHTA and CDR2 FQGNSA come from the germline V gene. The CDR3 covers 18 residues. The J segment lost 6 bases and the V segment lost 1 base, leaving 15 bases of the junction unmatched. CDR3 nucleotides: TGTGCCAGCAGCTTAGGGGGAGTAGACAGGGGGACAGGAAAGACCCAGTACTTC. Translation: CASSLGGVDRGTGKTQYF.

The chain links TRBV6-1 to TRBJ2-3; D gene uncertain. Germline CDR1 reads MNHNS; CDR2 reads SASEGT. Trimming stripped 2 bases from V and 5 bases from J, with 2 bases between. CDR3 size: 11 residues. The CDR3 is CASSERDTQYF. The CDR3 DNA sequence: TGTGCCAGCAGTGAACGAGATACGCAGTATTTT.

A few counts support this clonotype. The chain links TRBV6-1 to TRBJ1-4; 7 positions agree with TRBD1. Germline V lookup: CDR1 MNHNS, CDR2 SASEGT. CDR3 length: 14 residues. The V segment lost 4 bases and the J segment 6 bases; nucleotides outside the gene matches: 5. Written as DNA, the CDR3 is TGTGCCAGCAGTGCCGTGACAGGGTATGAAAAACTGTTTTTT. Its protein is CASSAVTGYEKLFF.

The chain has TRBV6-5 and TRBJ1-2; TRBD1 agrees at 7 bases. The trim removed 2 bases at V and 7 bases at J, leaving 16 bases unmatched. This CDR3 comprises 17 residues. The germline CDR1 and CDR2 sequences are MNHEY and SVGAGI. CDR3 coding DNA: TGTGCCAGCAGTTACACGCCTGTCCGGACAGGAAGTGTTGGCTACACCTTC. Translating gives CASSYTPVRTGSVGYTF.

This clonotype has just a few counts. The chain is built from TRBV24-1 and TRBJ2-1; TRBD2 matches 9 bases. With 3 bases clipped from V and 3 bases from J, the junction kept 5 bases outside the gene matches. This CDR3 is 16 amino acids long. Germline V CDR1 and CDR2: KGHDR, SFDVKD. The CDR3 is CATSDGTSSYYNEQFF. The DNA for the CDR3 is TGTGCCACCAGTGATGGGACTAGCTCCTACTACAATGAGCAGTTCTTC.

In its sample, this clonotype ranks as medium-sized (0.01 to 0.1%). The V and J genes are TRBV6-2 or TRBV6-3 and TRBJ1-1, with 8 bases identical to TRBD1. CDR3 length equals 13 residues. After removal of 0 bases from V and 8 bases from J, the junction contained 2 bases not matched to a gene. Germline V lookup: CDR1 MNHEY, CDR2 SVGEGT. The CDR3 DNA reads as TGTGCCAGCAGTTACTCCGGGACAGGCGAAGCTTTCTTT. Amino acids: CASSYSGTGEAFF.

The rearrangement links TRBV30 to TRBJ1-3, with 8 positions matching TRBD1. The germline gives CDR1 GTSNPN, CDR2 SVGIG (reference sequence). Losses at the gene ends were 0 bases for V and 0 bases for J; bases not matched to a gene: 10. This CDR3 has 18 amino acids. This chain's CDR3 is CAWSVRRTTGGSGNTIYF. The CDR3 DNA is TGTGCCTGGAGTGTAAGGCGGACCACAGGGGGCTCTGGAAACACCATATATTTT.

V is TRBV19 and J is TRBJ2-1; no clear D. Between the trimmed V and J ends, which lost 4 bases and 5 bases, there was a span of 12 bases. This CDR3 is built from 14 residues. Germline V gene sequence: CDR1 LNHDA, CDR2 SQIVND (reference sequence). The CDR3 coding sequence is TGTGCCAGTAGTAGAGAGACGGTTCACAATGAGCAGTTCTTC. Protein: CASSRETVHNEQFF. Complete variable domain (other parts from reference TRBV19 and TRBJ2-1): DGGITQSPKYLFRKEGQNVTLSCEQNLNHDAMYWYRQDPGQGLRLIYYSQIVNDFQKGDIAEGYSVSREKKESFPLTVTSAQKNPTAFYLCASSRETVHNEQFFGPGTRLTVL.

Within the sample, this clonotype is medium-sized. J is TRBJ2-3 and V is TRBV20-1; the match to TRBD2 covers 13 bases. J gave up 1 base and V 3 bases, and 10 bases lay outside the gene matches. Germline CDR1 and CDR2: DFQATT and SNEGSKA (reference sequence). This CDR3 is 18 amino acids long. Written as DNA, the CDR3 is TGCAGTGCTAGTTTAGGTACTAGCGGGAGGGCCGGCACAGATACGCAGTATTTT. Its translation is CSASLGTSGRAGTDTQYF.

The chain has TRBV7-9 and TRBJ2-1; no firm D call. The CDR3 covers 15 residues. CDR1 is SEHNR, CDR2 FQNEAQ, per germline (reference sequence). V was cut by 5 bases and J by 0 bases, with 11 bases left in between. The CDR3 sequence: CASSQFSSSYNEQFF. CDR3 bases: TGTGCCAGCAGCCAATTTTCCAGCTCCTACAATGAGCAGTTCTTC.

CDR3 sequence reads: CASSLGTGGPSNQPQHF. The CDR3, as DNA: TGTGCCAGCAGCCTCGGGACAGGGGGCCCAAGCAATCAGCCCCAGCATTTT. The rearrangement uses TRBV3-1 and TRBJ1-5, with 12 positions matching TRBD1. J lost 1 base, V lost 4 bases, and 5 bases had no gene match. CDR1 is LGHDT, CDR2 YNNKEL, per germline (reference sequence). The CDR3 is 17 residues long.

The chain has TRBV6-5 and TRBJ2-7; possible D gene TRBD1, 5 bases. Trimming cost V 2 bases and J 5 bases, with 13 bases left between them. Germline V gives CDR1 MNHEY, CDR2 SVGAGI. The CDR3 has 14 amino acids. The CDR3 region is CASSYLNRGDEQYF. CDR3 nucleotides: TGTGCCAGCAGTTACCTCAATAGGGGCGACGAGCAGTACTTC.

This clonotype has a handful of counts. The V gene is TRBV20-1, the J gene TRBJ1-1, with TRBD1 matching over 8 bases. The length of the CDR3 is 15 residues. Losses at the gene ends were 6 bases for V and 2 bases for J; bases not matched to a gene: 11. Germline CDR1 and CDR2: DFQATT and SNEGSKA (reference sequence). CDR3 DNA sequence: TGCAGTGCAACCCGGGACAGGTTCTTAAACACTGAAGCTTTCTTT. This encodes CSATRDRFLNTEAFF.

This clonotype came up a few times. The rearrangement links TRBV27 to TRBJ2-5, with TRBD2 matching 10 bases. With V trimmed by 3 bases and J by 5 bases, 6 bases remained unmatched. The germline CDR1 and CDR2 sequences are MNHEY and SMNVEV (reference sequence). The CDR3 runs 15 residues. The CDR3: CASSFTSGVQETQYF. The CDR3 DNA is TGTGCCAGCAGTTTCACTAGCGGGGTTCAGGAGACCCAGTACTTC.

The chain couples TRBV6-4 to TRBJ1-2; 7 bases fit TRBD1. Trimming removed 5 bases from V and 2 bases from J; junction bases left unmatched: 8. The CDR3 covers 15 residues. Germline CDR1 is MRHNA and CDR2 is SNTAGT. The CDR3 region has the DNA TGTGCCAGCAGTTCCAGGGGGGGGGCCAACTATGGCTACACCTTC. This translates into CASSSRGGANYGYTF.

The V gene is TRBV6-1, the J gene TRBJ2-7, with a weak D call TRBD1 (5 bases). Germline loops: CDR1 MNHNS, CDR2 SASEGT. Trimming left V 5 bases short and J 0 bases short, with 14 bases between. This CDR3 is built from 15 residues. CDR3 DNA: TGTGCCAGCAGTCCAACGACAGCAACCTCCTACGAGCAGTACTTC. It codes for CASSPTTATSYEQYF.

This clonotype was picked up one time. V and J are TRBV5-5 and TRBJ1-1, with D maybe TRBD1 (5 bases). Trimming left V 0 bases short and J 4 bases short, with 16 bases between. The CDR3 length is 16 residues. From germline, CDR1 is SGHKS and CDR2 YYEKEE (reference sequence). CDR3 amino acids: CASSLVGRVDTTEAFF. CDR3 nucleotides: TGTGCCAGCAGCTTGGTGGGCAGGGTGGATACCACTGAAGCTTTCTTT.

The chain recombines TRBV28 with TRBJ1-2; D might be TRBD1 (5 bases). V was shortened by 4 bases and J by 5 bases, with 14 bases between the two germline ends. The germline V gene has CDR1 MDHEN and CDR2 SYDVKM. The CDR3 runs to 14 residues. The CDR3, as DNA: TGTGCCAGCAGTTCGATCGGGGGAGGGTATGGCTACACCTTC. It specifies CASSSIGGGYGYTF.

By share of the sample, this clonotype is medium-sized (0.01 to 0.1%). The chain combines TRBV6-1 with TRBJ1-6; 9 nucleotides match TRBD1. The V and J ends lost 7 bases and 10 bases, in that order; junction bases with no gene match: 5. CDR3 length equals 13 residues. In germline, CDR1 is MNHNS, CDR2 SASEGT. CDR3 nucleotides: TGTGCCAGCAAATACAGGGGGCCATCACCCCTCCACTTT. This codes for CASKYRGPSPLHF.